A selection of T cell receptor beta chains follows, all from one sample in a study of blood T cell repertoires in COVID-19. Measured with immunoSEQ multiplex PCR; TCRdb has only the in-frame clones, and not every one. The data show roughly 150,000 clones, 65% to 90% seen once. Material: peripheral blood. These receptors all stem from a woman aged 50 to 60 in a cohort sampled during active or convalescent COVID-19. Each CDR3 is given with its conserved first and last residue. Fields, in order: J gene, clone size, D gene, V gene, CDR3 DNA, CDR3 protein. A D gene is named only where the DNA matches it firmly. Some rows mark clone size as missing; the rest say once, few, many or name a class of expanded clone.

J: TRBJ1-6
size: NA
D: TRBD1
V: TRBV7-9
DNA: TGTGCCAGCAGCGTCTCCGGGACAGGGAGTAATTCACCCCTCCACTTT
CDR3: CASSVSGTGSNSPLHF

J: TRBJ2-7
size: NA
D: NA
V: TRBV6-6
DNA: TGTGCCAGCAGTCTACAGAGCTCCTACGAGCAGTACTTC
CDR3: CASSLQSSYEQYF

J: TRBJ1-2
size: few
D: TRBD1
V: TRBV10-3
DNA: TGTGCCATCAGGGGGGGACAGGGGGATGGCTACACCTTC
CDR3: CAIRGGQGDGYTF

J: TRBJ1-4
size: NA
D: TRBD1
V: TRBV16
DNA: TGTGCCAGCAACCCGACAGGGGTAAATGAAAAACTGTTTTTT
CDR3: CASNPTGVNEKLFF

J: TRBJ1-4
size: NA
D: NA
V: TRBV5-1
DNA: TGCGCCAGCAGCTTGTCGGCCAGGGCGGCTAATGAAAAACTGTTTTTT
CDR3: CASSLSARAANEKLFF

J: TRBJ2-3
size: NA
D: NA
V: TRBV6-5
DNA: TGTGCCAGCAGTTACTCGATAGCGGTTGGGGCAGATACGCAGTATTTT
CDR3: CASSYSIAVGADTQYF

J: TRBJ2-2
size: NA
D: NA
V: TRBV7-2
DNA: TGTGCCAGCAGCCCAGTACGGGAGCTGTTTTTT
CDR3: CASSPVRELFF

J: TRBJ1-5
size: NA
D: TRBD1
V: TRBV24-1
DNA: TGTGCCACCGGTGGGACAGAGGGCGCGACGCAGCATTTT
CDR3: CATGGTEGATQHF

J: TRBJ1-6
size: once
D: NA
V: TRBV30
DNA: TGTGCCTCGTCCGGCGGGGCTTCCTATAATTCACCCCTCCACTTT
CDR3: CASSGGASYNSPLHF

J: TRBJ2-7
size: many
D: NA
V: TRBV13
DNA: TGTGCCAGCAGCTTAGGACGGAGCTACGAGCAGTACTTC
CDR3: CASSLGRSYEQYF

J: TRBJ1-2
size: NA
D: NA
V: TRBV30
DNA: TGTGCCTGGACGGGGGGGGCGTCCTATGGCTACACCTTC
CDR3: CAWTGGASYGYTF

J: TRBJ1-2
size: NA
D: TRBD1
V: TRBV19
DNA: TGTGCCAGTAGTTTGACAGGGGGCGCGGGAGGCTACACCTTC
CDR3: CASSLTGGAGGYTF

J: TRBJ2-1
size: NA
D: TRBD2
V: TRBV7-9
DNA: TGTGCCAGCAGCTTTTCTCTGGGAGCGGGGGGGCCTTATGAGCAGTTCTTC
CDR3: CASSFSLGAGGPYEQFF

J: TRBJ2-1
size: NA
D: NA
V: TRBV7-3
DNA: TGTGCCAGCAGCCAGACAGGCGGTTCCTACAATGAGCAGTTCTTC
CDR3: CASSQTGGSYNEQFF

J: TRBJ1-4
size: NA
D: NA
V: TRBV29-1
DNA: TGCAGCGTAGGGGGGGAAGTTAATGAAAAACTGTTTTTT
CDR3: CSVGGEVNEKLFF

J: TRBJ1-1
size: NA
D: TRBD1
V: TRBV7-9
DNA: TGTGCCAGCAGCTTAGGGGACAGGAGGACTGAAGCTTTCTTT
CDR3: CASSLGDRRTEAFF

J: TRBJ1-1
size: NA
D: TRBD1
V: TRBV6-2/TRBV6-3
DNA: TGTGCCAGCAGTTACGGTGGACAGGGGGGAGCTTTCTTT
CDR3: CASSYGGQGGAFF

J: TRBJ1-2
size: NA
D: TRBD1
V: TRBV24-1
DNA: TGTGCCACCAGTGATCCGGGACAGGGACCTGACTTTAACTATGGCTACACCTTC
CDR3: CATSDPGQGPDFNYGYTF

J: TRBJ2-7
size: NA
D: NA
V: TRBV6-2/TRBV6-3
DNA: TGTGCCAGCAGTCCCACAGGGTCCTTGGACTACGAGCAGTACTTC
CDR3: CASSPTGSLDYEQYF

J: TRBJ2-5
size: NA
D: NA
V: TRBV2
DNA: TGTGCCAGCAGTGTGGCAGTAGGGAGGGAGACCCAGTACTTC
CDR3: CASSVAVGRETQYF

J: TRBJ2-5
size: NA
D: NA
V: TRBV4-1
DNA: TGCGCCAGCAGCCAAGATAGGACAGAAACGTACCAAGAGACCCAGTACTTC
CDR3: CASSQDRTETYQETQYF

J: TRBJ2-5
size: NA
D: TRBD2
V: TRBV7-2
DNA: TGTGCCAGCAGCTTAGTGGCGGGGGGTACTGGGGAGACCCAGTACTTC
CDR3: CASSLVAGGTGETQYF

J: TRBJ1-1
size: NA
D: TRBD1
V: TRBV2
DNA: TGTGCCAGCAGTGATAAGACAGGGGGCCGGATGAACACTGAAGCTTTCTTT
CDR3: CASSDKTGGRMNTEAFF

J: TRBJ1-5
size: NA
D: TRBD1
V: TRBV29-1
DNA: TGCAGCGTACAGGGGACTGACAATCAGCCCCAGCATTTT
CDR3: CSVQGTDNQPQHF

J: TRBJ2-5
size: NA
D: TRBD1
V: TRBV15
DNA: TGTGCCACCAGCAGAGCAGGGGGAAAACAAGAGACCCAGTACTTC
CDR3: CATSRAGGKQETQYF

J: TRBJ1-6
size: NA
D: TRBD1
V: TRBV19
DNA: TGTGCCAGTAGTATAGCAGGGGGCTCTAATTCACCCCTCCACTTT
CDR3: CASSIAGGSNSPLHF

J: TRBJ2-7
size: NA
D: NA
V: TRBV4-1
DNA: TGCGCCAGCAGCCAAGATTCGGGCTCCTACGAGCAGTACTTC
CDR3: CASSQDSGSYEQYF

J: TRBJ1-4
size: NA
D: NA
V: TRBV25-1
DNA: TGTGCCAGCAGTCGGATGGGAGACAATGAAAAACTGTTTTTT
CDR3: CASSRMGDNEKLFF

J: TRBJ1-3
size: NA
D: TRBD1
V: TRBV2
DNA: TGTGCCAGCAGCCAGGGGGCTCTAGGTGGAAACACCATATATTTT
CDR3: CASSQGALGGNTIYF

J: TRBJ1-1
size: NA
D: NA
V: TRBV5-1
DNA: TGCGCCAGCAGCGGCGGCGGTGTGACTGAAGCTTTCTTT
CDR3: CASSGGGVTEAFF

J: TRBJ2-7
size: NA
D: TRBD2
V: TRBV7-2
DNA: TGTGCCAGCAGCTTAGCGCCCTCCACTAGCGGGCTCTCCTACGAGCAGTACTTC
CDR3: CASSLAPSTSGLSYEQYF

J: TRBJ1-2
size: NA
D: NA
V: TRBV19
DNA: TGTGCCACCCGGACATCACAAAAGACTTATGGCTACACCTTC
CDR3: CATRTSQKTYGYTF

J: TRBJ2-1
size: NA
D: TRBD2
V: TRBV19
DNA: TGTGCCAGTAGTAAGAGCGGGGGGGTCTACAATGAGCAGTTCTTC
CDR3: CASSKSGGVYNEQFF

J: TRBJ2-3
size: NA
D: NA
V: TRBV9
DNA: TGTGCCAGCAGCGTAGCGTGGGGGGGCTATAGCACAGATACGCAGTATTTT
CDR3: CASSVAWGGYSTDTQYF

J: TRBJ2-7
size: NA
D: NA
V: TRBV6-5
DNA: TGTGCCAGCAGTTACTCGAGGAGGGCCTACGAGCAGTACTTC
CDR3: CASSYSRRAYEQYF

J: TRBJ1-5
size: NA
D: NA
V: TRBV6-1
DNA: TGTGCCAGCAGTGAGCAGGGGAGCAATCAGCCCCAGCATTTT
CDR3: CASSEQGSNQPQHF

J: TRBJ1-1
size: NA
D: NA
V: TRBV3-1/TRBV3-2
DNA: TGTGCCAGCAGCCAAGCTGGAGGGCGGGAAGAAGCTTTCTTT
CDR3: CASSQAGGREEAFF

J: TRBJ1-2
size: NA
D: NA
V: TRBV3-1/TRBV3-2
DNA: TGTGCCAGCAGTCGAAACCCGGGCTCACCGGGGAACTATGGCTACACCTTC
CDR3: CASSRNPGSPGNYGYTF

J: TRBJ2-2
size: few
D: NA
V: TRBV18
DNA: TGTGCCAGCTCACCTCGCCGCGGACAGTCGAACACCGGGGAGCTGTTTTTT
CDR3: CASSPRRGQSNTGELFF

J: TRBJ1-5
size: NA
D: NA
V: TRBV6-5
DNA: TGTGCCAGCAGTTACGACGACAGCCCGAACTCTCAGCATTTT
CDR3: CASSYDDSPNSQHF

J: TRBJ2-1
size: NA
D: TRBD1
V: TRBV19
DNA: TGTGCCAGTAGTATAACAGGGGTCTCCTACAATGAGCAGTTCTTC
CDR3: CASSITGVSYNEQFF

J: TRBJ1-2
size: NA
D: TRBD1
V: TRBV15
DNA: TGTGCCACCAGCAACCCGGCCAGTCATGGACAGGCCACTACTAACTATGGCTACACCTTC
CDR3: CATSNPASHGQATTNYGYTF